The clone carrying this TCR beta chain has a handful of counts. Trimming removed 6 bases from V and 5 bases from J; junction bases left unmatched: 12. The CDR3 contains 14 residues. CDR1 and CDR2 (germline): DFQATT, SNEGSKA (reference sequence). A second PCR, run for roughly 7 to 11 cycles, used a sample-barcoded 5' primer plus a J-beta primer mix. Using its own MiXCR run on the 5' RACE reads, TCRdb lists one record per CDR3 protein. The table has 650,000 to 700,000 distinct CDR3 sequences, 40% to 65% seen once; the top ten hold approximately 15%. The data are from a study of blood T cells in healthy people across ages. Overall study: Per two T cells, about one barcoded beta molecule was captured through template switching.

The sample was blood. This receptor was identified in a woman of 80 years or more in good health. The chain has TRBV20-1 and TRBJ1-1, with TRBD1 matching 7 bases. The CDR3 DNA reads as TGCAGTGCGGAGGGAAACAGGGGACGAACTGAAGCTTTCTTT. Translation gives CSAEGNRGRTEAFF.